The 5 T cell receptor beta chains below all came from one sample that was sequenced in a study of monozygotic twins with inflammatory bowel disease. TCRdb re-called the 5' RACE reads and catalogs CDR3 proteins one per entry, DNA excluded. Recorded for this sample: more than 350,000 distinct CDR3 sequences. Sequenced sample: blood. These receptors originate from a human donor with ulcerative colitis or Crohn's disease, or a healthy co-twin of an affected twin (not recorded which).

The rearrangement joins TRBV2 to TRBJ2-2; TCRdb's D call, TRBD1, is unchecked because there is no DNA. CDR1 is SNHLY and CDR2 is FYNNEI in the germline V gene. The CDR3 extends over 14 amino acids. This chain's CDR3 is CASSPRALIGELFF.

The chain links TRBV20-1 to TRBJ2-3; TCRdb designates TRBD1, a call that cannot be tested without DNA. The CDR3 contains 14 residues. Looked up from germline, CDR1 is DFQATT and CDR2 is SNEGSKA (reference sequence). This CDR3 reads CSALGQAPADTQYF.

V gene TRBV20-1 combines with J gene TRBJ2-7; TCRdb designates TRBD2, a call that cannot be tested without DNA. Germline CDR1 reads DFQATT; CDR2 reads SNEGSKA (reference sequence). The length of the CDR3 is 11 residues. CDR3 loop: CSARWGDEQYF.

This CDR3 reads CASSLSTRYYNEQFF. The chain recombines TRBV27 with TRBJ2-1. Germline V CDR1 and CDR2: MNHEY, SMNVEV (reference sequence). CDR3 length equals 15 residues.

The chain carries TRBV10-3 and TRBJ2-5. Germline CDR1 and CDR2: ENHRY and SYGVKD. The CDR3 has 14 amino acids. This chain's CDR3 is CAISESTTGETQYF.